This T cell receptor (beta chain) was captured by sequencing in a study of control samples from healthy donors and cancer patients. The V and J ends lost 5 bases and 2 bases respectively, with 9 bases between them. From germline, CDR1 is MDHEN and CDR2 SYDVKM. This CDR3 has 14 amino acids. The repertoire was sequenced with immunoSEQ multiplex PCR; TCRdb's copy has only in-frame clones and lacks some. The table shows around 190,000 clones, with approximately 90% occurring only once. The chain couples TRBV28 to TRBJ2-2; a weak D match, TRBD2 (6 bases). The TCR originated in a man aged 25 to 45 in good health. The sample was blood. For the CDR3, the DNA is TGTGCCAGCAGTGGGGGACTTAACACCGGGGAGCTGTTTTTT. Amino acid sequence: CASSGGLNTGELFF.